The 13 T cell receptor beta chains below come from one sample, sequenced in a study of blood T cell repertoires in COVID-19. Using immunoSEQ multiplex PCR, the repertoire was profiled, and TCRdb retains in-frame clones only, with some absent. The data show under 300,000 clones, roughly 88% seen once. Specimen: peripheral blood. The source of these receptors is a woman aged 30 to 39 with acute or convalescent COVID-19.

V usage is TRBV25-1 and J usage is TRBJ2-1, with TRBD2 matching over 7 bases. Germline V gene sequence: CDR1 MGHDK, CDR2 SYGVNS. J lost 8 bases, V lost 6 bases, and 13 bases had no gene match. This CDR3 has 15 residues. CDR3 region: CASSIRTRQHDEQFF. The DNA of the CDR3 is TGTGCCAGCAGCATTCGGACTAGGCAGCACGATGAGCAGTTCTTC.

The genes are TRBV5-1 and TRBJ2-7; 7 positions match TRBD2. Germline lookup yields CDR1 SGHRS and CDR2 YFSETQ. Trimming at V came to 0 bases and at J to 5 bases, leaving 8 bases not matched to a gene. CDR3 length equals 15 residues. CDR3 sequence: CASSLEGGSRNEQYF. In DNA, the CDR3 is TGCGCCAGCAGCTTGGAGGGCGGGAGCCGGAACGAGCAGTACTTC.

The chain employs TRBV9 and TRBJ2-4; 7 positions match TRBD2. CDR3 size: 18 residues. Germline values: CDR1 SGDLS, CDR2 YYNGEE. With V trimmed by 0 bases and J by 0 bases, 9 bases remained unmatched. The CDR3 DNA reads TGTGCCAGCAGCGTAGACGGGGGAGGGCCGTTAGCCAAAAACATTCAGTACTTC. Translation: CASSVDGGGPLAKNIQYF.

The chain uses TRBV28 and TRBJ2-7, with TRBD1 matching 8 bases. With V trimmed by 3 bases and J by 0 bases, 13 bases remained unmatched. Germline lookup yields CDR1 MDHEN and CDR2 SYDVKM. The CDR3 loop spans 18 amino acids. The DNA of the CDR3 is TGTGCCAGCAGTTTGGGTCCCACAGGGGGTGCGAGCTCCTACGAGCAGTACTTC. Translated, it gives CASSLGPTGGASSYEQYF.

This sequence joins TRBV7-2 and TRBJ2-5; no clear D gene. Germline V gene sequence: CDR1 SGHTA, CDR2 FQGNSA. CDR3 length equals 13 residues. V shed 2 bases and J shed 6 bases, with 10 bases lying between them. Here the CDR3 DNA reads TGTGCCAGCAGCTTAATTCCGGGTCAGACCCAGTACTTC. Residues: CASSLIPGQTQYF.

J is TRBJ1-4 and V is TRBV9, with D possibly TRBD1 on 5 matching bases. CDR1 and CDR2 from the germline V gene are SGDLS and YYNGEE. The CDR3 is 14 amino acids. Trimming pared 4 bases from V and 7 bases from J, leaving 14 bases between. CDR3 nucleotide sequence: TGTGCCAGCAGCTCGACAGCGGGCCGTGAAAAACTGTTTTTT. Translated, it gives CASSSTAGREKLFF.

The chain is built from TRBV11-2 and TRBJ2-1, with 9 bases lining up with TRBD2. Trimming at V came to 4 bases and at J to 3 bases, leaving 4 bases not matched to a gene. This CDR3 has 15 residues. Germline CDR1 reads SGHAT; CDR2 reads FQNNGV. In DNA, the CDR3 is TGTGCCAGCAGCTCCGGACTAGCGAGCTACAATGAGCAGTTCTTC. Protein: CASSSGLASYNEQFF.

The rearrangement uses TRBV24-1 and TRBJ2-2, with TRBD1 matching 7 bases. J gave up 5 bases and V 7 bases, and 9 bases lay outside the gene matches. This CDR3 comprises 15 residues. Germline assignment: CDR1 KGHDR and CDR2 SFDVKD. The CDR3 reads CATRGHRGTTGELFF. CDR3 DNA: TGTGCCACCAGGGGACACAGGGGAACAACCGGGGAGCTGTTTTTT.

The V and J genes are TRBV27 and TRBJ1-5, with TRBD1 matching over 8 bases. The CDR3 contains 15 residues. Per the germline V gene, CDR1 is MNHEY and CDR2 is SMNVEV (reference sequence). Losses at the gene ends were 6 bases for V and 7 bases for J; bases not matched to a gene: 11. The CDR3 DNA reads TGTGCCAGCAGCCTAGGGGCAGGGGGCCAACAGCCCCAGCATTTT. Translation gives CASSLGAGGQQPQHF.

The table lists this clone with a count of one. The rearrangement links TRBV6-2 or TRBV6-3 to TRBJ2-7, with TRBD2 matching over 8 bases. V dropped 2 bases and J dropped 0; count of bases not matched to a gene: 3. The CDR3 has 15 residues. Germline CDR1 is MNHEY and CDR2 is SVGEGT. The CDR3 is CASSYEAGGSYEQYF. The CDR3 bases are TGTGCCAGCAGTTACGAGGCGGGGGGCTCCTACGAGCAGTACTTC.

The count of this clone is one. This sequence joins TRBV24-1 and TRBJ1-5; 7 bases are a match to TRBD1. Germline CDR1 KGHDR, CDR2 SFDVKD. V dropped 8 bases and J dropped 1; count of bases not matched to a gene: 13. The CDR3 loop spans 17 amino acids. The DNA of the CDR3 is TGTGCCACCAAAGACTTGGGGACAGCCTTGAGCAATCAGCCCCAGCATTTT. It codes for CATKDLGTALSNQPQHF.

This chain uses TRBV6-2 or TRBV6-3 with TRBJ2-2, with 9 bases aligning to TRBD1. This CDR3 is 16 amino acids long. The germline gives CDR1 MNHEY, CDR2 SVGEGT. V shed 0 bases and J 13 bases; nucleotides not matched to a gene: 12. The CDR3 protein is CASSYSGTGSAKGLFF. The CDR3 DNA reads TGTGCCAGCAGTTACTCCGGGACAGGGTCAGCCAAGGGGCTGTTTTTT.

Many counts were recorded for this clone. The genes are TRBV4-1 and TRBJ2-5, with D possibly being TRBD1 (6 bases). Germline CDR1 reads MGHRA; CDR2 reads YSYEKL. The CDR3 covers 15 residues. V was shortened by 3 bases and J by 5 bases, with 16 bases between the two germline ends. The CDR3 loop reads CASSHWIQGVETQYF. CDR3 coding DNA: TGCGCCAGCAGCCACTGGATACAGGGTGTTGAGACCCAGTACTTC.